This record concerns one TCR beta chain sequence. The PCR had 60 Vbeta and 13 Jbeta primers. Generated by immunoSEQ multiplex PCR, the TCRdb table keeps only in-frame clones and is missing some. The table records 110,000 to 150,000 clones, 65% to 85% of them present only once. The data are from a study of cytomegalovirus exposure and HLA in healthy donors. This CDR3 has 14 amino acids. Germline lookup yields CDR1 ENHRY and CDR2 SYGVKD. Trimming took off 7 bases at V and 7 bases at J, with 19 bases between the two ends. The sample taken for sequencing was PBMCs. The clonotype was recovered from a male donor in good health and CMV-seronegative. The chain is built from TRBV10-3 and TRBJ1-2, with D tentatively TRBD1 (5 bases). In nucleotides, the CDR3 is TGTGCCATCAACCCTGGACCCGGGGGAGGTGGCTACACCTTC. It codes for CAINPGPGGGGYTF.